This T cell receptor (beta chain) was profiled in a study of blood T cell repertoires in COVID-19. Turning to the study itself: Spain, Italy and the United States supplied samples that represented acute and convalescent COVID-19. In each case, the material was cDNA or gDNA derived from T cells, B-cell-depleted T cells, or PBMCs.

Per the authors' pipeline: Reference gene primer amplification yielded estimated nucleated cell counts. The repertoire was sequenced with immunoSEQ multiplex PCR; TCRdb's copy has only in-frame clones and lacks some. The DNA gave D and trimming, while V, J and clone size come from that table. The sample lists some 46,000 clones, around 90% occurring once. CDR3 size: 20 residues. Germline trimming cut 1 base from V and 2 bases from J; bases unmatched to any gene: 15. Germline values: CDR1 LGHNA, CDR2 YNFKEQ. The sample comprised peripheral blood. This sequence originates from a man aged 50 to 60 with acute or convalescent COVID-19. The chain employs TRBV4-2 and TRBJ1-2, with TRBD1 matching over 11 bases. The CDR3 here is CASSQVTWDRGKGTNYGYTF. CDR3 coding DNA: TGTGCCAGCAGCCAAGTGACCTGGGACAGGGGGAAAGGGACCAACTATGGCTACACCTTC.